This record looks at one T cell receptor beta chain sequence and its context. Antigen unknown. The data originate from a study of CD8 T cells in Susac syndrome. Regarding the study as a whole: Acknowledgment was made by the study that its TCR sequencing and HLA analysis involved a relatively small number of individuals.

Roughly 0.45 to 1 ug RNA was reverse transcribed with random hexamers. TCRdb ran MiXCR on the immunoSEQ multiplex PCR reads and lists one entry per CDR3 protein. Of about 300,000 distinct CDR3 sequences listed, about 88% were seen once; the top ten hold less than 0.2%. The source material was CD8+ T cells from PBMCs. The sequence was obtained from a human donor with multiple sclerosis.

The CDR3 DNA sequence: TGCGCCAGCAGCCGTATTCCGGGGGGTAAGCCCCAGCATTTT. This gives the protein CASSRIPGGKPQHF. The rearrangement joins TRBV4-3 to TRBJ1-5; weak D call: TRBD1 (5 bases). This CDR3 is 14 amino acids long. Germline V gene lookup returns CDR1 LGHNA and CDR2 YSLEER. V was cut by 4 bases and J by 8 bases, with 15 bases left in between.